The sequence of this T cell receptor beta chain was determined in a study of OX40 agonist ivuxolimab in advanced cancers. V lost 8 bases to trimming and J lost 5 bases; unmatched junction nucleotides: 12. The V gene's germline CDR1 is LNHDA and CDR2 SQIVND (reference sequence). The CDR3 has 14 amino acids. Autoimmune disease history or systemic immunosuppression led to patient exclusion. Some clones are missing from TCRdb's copy, which holds only in-frame ones; the method was immunoSEQ multiplex PCR. The table includes about 75,000 clones, around 84% detected once. This clone was recorded only once. The antigen remains unidentified. General study findings and limits: Specificity for antigen went undetermined in the expanded peripheral T cells. More expanded clones were found, on average, in CD8+ than in CD4+ T cells.

The chain uses TRBV19 and TRBJ2-7; the match to TRBD1 covers 7 bases. The clonotype comes from an adult with an advanced solid tumor such as melanoma, head and neck, liver or kidney cancer. The sequences come from CD4+ or CD8+ T cells sorted from blood, collected in a trial of the OX40 agonist ivuxolimab. CDR3 bases: TGTGCCAGTCGGTTGGGGCAGGGGGTCAACGAGCAGTACTTC. Its translation: CASRLGQGVNEQYF.